The 28 T cell receptor beta chains below come from one sample, sequenced in a study of low-dose radiotherapy and immunotherapy resistance in tumors. As for time point: after trial treatment. Treatment denoted: LDRT plus nivolumab, ipilimumab, low-dose cyclophosphamide and aspirin (RACIN trial). Priming of first-strand cDNA relied on TRAV- and TRBV-specific primers (covering alpha and beta chains). A roughly 20-cycle PCR with a constant-region primer and V-primer adapter amplified TCRs. Using its own MiXCR run on the reads, TCRdb lists one record per CDR3 protein. The table shows 35,000 to 50,000 distinct CDR3 sequences, with approximately 26% occurring only once. The specimen comprised PBMCs, sampled after low-dose radiotherapy plus immunotherapy. These receptors came from a male donor with prostate cancer.

The rearrangement uses TRBV3-1 and TRBJ1-3; D gene unclear. This CDR3 is built from 17 residues. V was shortened by 0 bases and J by 0 bases, with 12 bases between the two germline ends. The germline V gene has CDR1 LGHDT and CDR2 YNNKEL (reference sequence). The DNA for the CDR3 is TGTGCCAGCAGCCAAGATGCCAGCGAGAGCTCTGGAAACACCATATATTTT. This codes for CASSQDASESSGNTIYF.

This clonotype showed up many times. The chain joins TRBV7-9 to TRBJ1-1; TRBD1 agrees at 7 bases. The J segment lost 9 bases and the V segment lost 4 bases, leaving 8 bases of the junction unmatched. Germline-derived CDR1 and CDR2 are SEHNR and FQNEAQ (reference sequence). The CDR3 consists of 13 residues. In DNA, the CDR3 is TGTGCCAGCAGCTCTCTGGGACAGATAAAAGCTTTCTTT. Protein sequence: CASSSLGQIKAFF.

In this sample, this clonotype turned up many times. V is TRBV4-1 and J is TRBJ1-5; D is unresolved. Trimming pared 0 bases from V and 3 bases from J, leaving 6 bases between. This CDR3 region has 14 residues. CDR1 and CDR2 from the germline V gene are MGHRA and YSYEKL. CDR3 in DNA: TGCGCCAGCAGCCAAGAGGCGGTCAATCAGCCCCAGCATTTT. Amino acids: CASSQEAVNQPQHF.

This clonotype showed up many times. This sequence joins TRBV30 and TRBJ2-1, with TRBD2 matching over 8 bases. V shed 0 bases and J 7 bases; nucleotides not matched to a gene: 8. Germline V CDR1 and CDR2: GTSNPN, SVGIG (reference sequence). The CDR3 contains 15 residues. The CDR3: CAWSVHGGRTNEQFF. The CDR3 DNA reads TGTGCCTGGAGTGTACATGGCGGGAGGACTAATGAGCAGTTCTTC.

CDR3 sequence reads: CASSDRGLYEQYF. CDR3 bases: TGTGCCAGTAGCGACAGGGGGCTCTACGAGCAGTACTTC. The J gene is TRBJ2-7, the V gene TRBV19, with TRBD1 matching 10 bases. Losses at the gene ends were 6 bases for V and 3 bases for J; bases not matched to a gene: 2. The CDR3 has 13 residues. Germline V gene lookup returns CDR1 LNHDA and CDR2 SQIVND (reference sequence).

The chain carries TRBV19 and TRBJ2-7, with D possibly being TRBD1 (6 bases). The germline V gene encodes CDR1 LNHDA and CDR2 SQIVND (reference sequence). The CDR3 length is 14 residues. The V end lost 3 bases, the J end lost 6 bases, and 15 bases lay between the germline ends. This chain's CDR3 is CASSMQGRFGEQYF. CDR3 bases: TGTGCCAGTAGTATGCAGGGGAGATTTGGCGAGCAGTACTTC.

This clonotype was recorded many times. The chain employs TRBV27 and TRBJ1-1; no clear D gene. The germline gives CDR1 MNHEY, CDR2 SMNVEV (reference sequence). The CDR3 sequence is 17 residues long. Trimming removed 4 bases at V and 0 bases at J, with 18 bases between. The CDR3 DNA reads as TGTGCCAGCAGTTCCTCGGGCCGTGCCAACATGAACACTGAAGCTTTCTTT. It is translated as CASSSSGRANMNTEAFF.

In this sample, this clonotype turned up many times. The CDR3 protein is CATSGTAVGEDNEQFF. CDR3 DNA sequence: TGTGCCACCAGTGGGACTGCGGTCGGGGAGGACAATGAGCAGTTCTTC. The gene calls are TRBV24-1 and TRBJ2-1, with D maybe TRBD2 (6 bases). The germline V and J ends were trimmed by 5 bases and 5 bases, with 18 bases remaining between them. Germline lookup yields CDR1 KGHDR and CDR2 SFDVKD. The CDR3 totals 16 residues.

This clonotype was seen a few times. This chain connects TRBV28 to TRBJ2-3, with D uncertain. Trimming took off 7 bases at V and 2 bases at J, with 13 bases between the two ends. Germline values: CDR1 MDHEN, CDR2 SYDVKM. The CDR3 loop spans 14 amino acids. The CDR3 loop is CASTRRGFTDTQYF. CDR3 sequence (DNA): TGTGCCAGCACGAGACGCGGTTTCACAGATACGCAGTATTTT.

There are many counts of this clonotype. V is TRBV3-1 and J is TRBJ2-5; 8 positions agree with TRBD1. The CDR3 spans 13 residues. V was clipped by 6 bases and J by 5 bases; unmatched bases: 5. In germline, CDR1 is LGHDT, CDR2 YNNKEL (reference sequence). CDR3 amino acids: CASSLRGPETQYF. The CDR3, as DNA: TGTGCCAGCAGTCTCAGGGGGCCGGAGACCCAGTACTTC.

This clonotype was recorded many times. This sequence joins TRBV27 and TRBJ2-1; 7 bases agree with TRBD2. V shed 2 bases, J shed 2 bases, and the junction held 3 bases outside the gene matches. The CDR3 runs 15 residues. CDR1 and CDR2 (germline): MNHEY, SMNVEV (reference sequence). The CDR3: CASSLAGVAYNEQFF. The CDR3 DNA sequence: TGTGCCAGCAGTTTAGCGGGGGTAGCCTACAATGAGCAGTTCTTC.

This chain connects TRBV5-1 to TRBJ2-3; 8 bases map to TRBD2. V was pared by 4 bases and J by 0 bases, with 16 bases of the junction left unmatched. This CDR3 has 19 residues. The germline V gene encodes CDR1 SGHRS and CDR2 YFSETQ. The CDR3 is CASSRAFAGGLRSTDTQYF. In nucleotides, the CDR3 is TGCGCCAGCAGCCGAGCATTCGCGGGGGGCCTACGTAGCACAGATACGCAGTATTTT.

V is TRBV10-3 and J is TRBJ2-5; 10 nucleotides align to TRBD2. The V gene end was trimmed by 2 bases and the J gene end by 2 bases; junction bases not matched to a gene: 8. CDR1 and CDR2 from the germline V gene are ENHRY and SYGVKD. CDR3 length equals 17 residues. CDR3 DNA: TGTGCCATCAGTGAGCCCACCACACTAGCGGGGCAAGAGACCCAGTACTTC. Translating gives CAISEPTTLAGQETQYF.

This clonotype was detected ten times or more. The V gene is TRBV2, the J gene TRBJ2-7; TRBD1 matches at 8 bases. V was clipped by 8 bases and J by 0 bases; unmatched bases: 6. Germline V gives CDR1 SNHLY, CDR2 FYNNEI. The CDR3 is 14 amino acids. DNA of the CDR3: TGTGCCAGCTTCCGGACAGGGCGCTCCTACGAGCAGTACTTC. It codes for CASFRTGRSYEQYF. The whole variable domain, filled in from reference TRBV2 and TRBJ2-7, reads EPEVTQTPSHQVTQMGQEVILRCVPISNHLYFYWYRQILGQKVEFLVSFYNNEISEKSEIFDDQFSVERPDGSNFTLKIRSTKLEDSAMYFCASFRTGRSYEQYFGPGTRLTVT.

This clonotype occurred many times. This chain uses TRBV19 with TRBJ2-1; 8 bases are shared with TRBD1. Germline assignment: CDR1 LNHDA and CDR2 SQIVND (reference sequence). V trimming: 6 bases; J trimming: 0 bases; junction bases outside the gene matches: 4. CDR3 length equals 15 residues. The CDR3 region has the DNA TGTGCCAGTAGGGGGGACAGGAGCTCCTACAATGAGCAGTTCTTC. Translating it yields CASRGDRSSYNEQFF.

The table lists this clonotype with many counts. The gene calls are TRBV29-1 and TRBJ2-5; 9 bases map to TRBD1. J was trimmed by 4 bases and V by 5 bases; bases with no gene match: 5. CDR3 length: 13 amino acids. Germline CDR1 and CDR2: SQVTM and ANQGSEA. The CDR3 here is CSVSRQGVETQYF. CDR3 coding DNA: TGCAGCGTTTCAAGACAGGGGGTAGAGACCCAGTACTTC.

This clonotype was found many times. The gene calls are TRBV5-6 and TRBJ2-3; the match to TRBD2 covers 8 bases. J lost 8 bases, V lost 5 bases, and 25 bases had no gene match. CDR1 and CDR2 from the germline V gene are SGHDT and YYEEEE. The CDR3 covers 19 residues. For the CDR3, the DNA is TGTGCCAGCAGTTCCGCGGGGCTAGCGGGCTATATGGTAGGAAGTACGCAGTATTTT. Its protein product is CASSSAGLAGYMVGSTQYF.

This clonotype was seen repeatedly, ten times or more. The chain carries TRBV25-1 and TRBJ2-2; TRBD2 is a possible D gene (6 bases). This CDR3 is built from 15 residues. The germline CDR1 and CDR2 sequences are MGHDK and SYGVNS. V lost 4 bases to trimming and J lost 7 bases, with 16 bases between them. The CDR3 DNA sequence: TGTGCCAGCAGTGGCGGGGCGGGGCTCGGCGGGGAGCTGTTTTTT. It translates to CASSGGAGLGGELFF.

Points on this clonotype: A far larger clone is only one base removed, so a read error is likely. V is TRBV28 and J is TRBJ2-4; 9 bases align to TRBD2. The V and J ends lost 3 bases and 13 bases, in that order; junction bases with no gene match: 16. The V gene's germline CDR1 is MDHEN and CDR2 SYDVKM. This CDR3 comprises 16 residues. The DNA for the CDR3 is TGTGCCAGCAGTTTTTCGGGGGCTAGCGGGAATAATGAGCAGTACTTC. Protein: CASSFSGASGNNEQYF. The whole variable domain, filled in from reference TRBV28 and TRBJ2-4, reads DVKVTQSSRYLVKRTGEKVFLECVQDMDHENMFWYRQDPGLGLRLIYFSYDVKMKEKGDIPEGYSVSREKKERFSLILESASTNQTSMYLCASSFSGASGNNEQYFGAGTRLSVL.

The chain couples TRBV6-2 or TRBV6-3 to TRBJ1-1, with D possibly TRBD1 on 5 matching bases. CDR3 size: 13 residues. V shed 5 bases and J shed 11 bases, with 18 bases lying between them. Germline V gene data show CDR1 as MNHEY and CDR2 as SVGEGT. Here the CDR3 DNA reads TGTGCCAGCAGTGAAGTGTGGGGCAGTTTGGCTTTCTTT. Its protein is CASSEVWGSLAFF.

The table lists this clonotype with many counts. This rearrangement joins TRBV14 to TRBJ2-5; 10 nucleotides line up with TRBD2. V lost 0 bases to trimming and J lost 5 bases; unmatched junction nucleotides: 9. Germline V gene sequence: CDR1 SGHDN, CDR2 FVKESK. The CDR3 is made up of 17 amino acids. The CDR3 here is CASSQDRAGGRRETQYF. In DNA form, the CDR3 reads TGTGCCAGCAGCCAAGACCGAGCGGGGGGGCGGAGGGAGACCCAGTACTTC.

This clonotype was picked up many times. The rearrangement joins TRBV28 to TRBJ2-7; TRBD2 aligns across 12 bases. This CDR3 is built from 14 residues. Germline CDR1 MDHEN, CDR2 SYDVKM. V lost 6 bases, J lost 5 bases, and 5 bases stayed unmatched. CDR3 nucleotides: TGTGCCAGCAGGCCGACTAGCGGGAGAGACGAGCAGTACTTC. Its translation is CASRPTSGRDEQYF.

The rearrangement uses TRBV28 and TRBJ2-1, with TRBD2 matching over 14 bases. CDR1 and CDR2 (germline): MDHEN, SYDVKM. V trimming: 3 bases; J trimming: 1 base; junction bases outside the gene matches: 8. The CDR3 has 19 residues. CDR3 amino acids: CASSFPGLAGARSYNEQFF. CDR3 bases: TGTGCCAGCAGTTTTCCGGGACTAGCGGGAGCCCGTTCCTACAATGAGCAGTTCTTC.

Ten or more counts support this clonotype. The chain recombines TRBV28 with TRBJ2-1; 8 nucleotides match TRBD2. V lost 2 bases and J lost 14; bases outside the gene matches: 8. CDR3 length equals 13 residues. Germline CDR1 MDHEN, CDR2 SYDVKM. The CDR3 reads CASSLEPGGPKFF. CDR3 nucleotides: TGTGCCAGCAGTTTAGAACCGGGAGGGCCGAAGTTCTTC.

This clonotype was recorded at least ten times. The chain has TRBV20-1 and TRBJ2-7; D possibly corresponds to TRBD2 (6 bases). CDR3 size: 13 residues. Trimming stripped 2 bases from V and 3 bases from J, with 11 bases between. In germline, CDR1 is DFQATT, CDR2 SNEGSKA (reference sequence). CDR3 sequence (DNA): TGCAGTGCTAGAAGGAGGGTGGACTACGAGCAGTACTTC. Its translation is CSARRRVDYEQYF.

As to this clonotype: This is likely an artifact of a read error, given a far larger clone one base away. This sequence joins TRBV28 and TRBJ2-7, with 8 bases that match TRBD2. CDR3 length equals 17 residues. Trimming removed 4 bases from V and 7 bases from J; junction bases left unmatched: 18. Per germline, CDR1 MDHEN and CDR2 SYDVKM. The CDR3 region is CASSSYSGLGTLNEQYF. Here the CDR3 DNA reads TGTGCCAGCAGTTCCTACTCGGGACTAGGGACGCTCAATGAGCAGTACTTC.

This clonotype was recorded only once. The chain links TRBV6-5 to TRBJ2-7; D is undetermined. In germline, CDR1 is MNHEY, CDR2 SVGAGI. V lost 0 bases to trimming and J lost 5 bases, with 5 bases between them. The CDR3 contains 12 residues. CDR3 in amino acids: CASSYSTHEQYF. The CDR3 DNA reads as TGTGCCAGCAGTTACTCGACACACGAGCAGTACTTC.

This clonotype was seen many times. The chain employs TRBV10-3 and TRBJ1-6; 8 nucleotides agree with TRBD1. V was pared by 3 bases and J by 5 bases, with 9 bases of the junction left unmatched. CDR1 and CDR2 from the germline V gene are ENHRY and SYGVKD. CDR3 size: 17 residues. The CDR3 reads CAISEGDRGSNNSPLHF. The CDR3 coding sequence is TGTGCCATCAGTGAAGGTGACAGGGGATCTAATAATTCACCCCTCCACTTT.